The entry that follows covers one T cell receptor (beta chain) sequence. The data are from a study of T cell changes during pregnancy in multiple sclerosis. Only in-frame clones appear in the TCRdb table, and some are missing; sequencing was by immunoSEQ multiplex PCR. This sample has some 80,000 clones, with nearly 95% found just once. Sample: peripheral blood, taken in the second trimester of pregnancy. The receptor comes from a female donor with multiple sclerosis, enrolled in a pregnancy study.

The CDR3 sequence is CASSFSGSTDTQYF. The CDR3 nucleotides read TGTGCCAGCAGCTTTAGCGGGAGTACAGATACGCAGTATTTT. The chain uses TRBV7-2 and TRBJ2-3; 9 bases fit TRBD2. V gave up 3 bases and J gave up 3 bases; unmatched junction bases: 1. The CDR3 length is 14 residues. CDR1 SGHTA and CDR2 FQGNSA come from the germline V gene.